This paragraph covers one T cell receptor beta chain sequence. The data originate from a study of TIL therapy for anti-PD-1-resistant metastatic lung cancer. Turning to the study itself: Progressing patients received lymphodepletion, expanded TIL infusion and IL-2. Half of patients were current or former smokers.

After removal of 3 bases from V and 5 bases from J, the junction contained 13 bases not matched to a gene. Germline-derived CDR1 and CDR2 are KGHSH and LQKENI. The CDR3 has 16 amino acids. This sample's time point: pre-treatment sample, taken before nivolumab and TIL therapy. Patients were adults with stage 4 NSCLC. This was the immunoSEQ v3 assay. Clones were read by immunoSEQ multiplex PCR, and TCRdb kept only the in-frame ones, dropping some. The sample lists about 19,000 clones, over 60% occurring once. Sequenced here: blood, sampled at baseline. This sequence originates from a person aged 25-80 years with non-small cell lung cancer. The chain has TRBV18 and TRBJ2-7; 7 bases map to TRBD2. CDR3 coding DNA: TGTGCCAGCTCACCCGTCAGCAGAGGGGCGGGGGACGAGCAGTACTTC. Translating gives CASSPVSRGAGDEQYF.